A single sample gave rise to the 24 T cell receptor beta chains below, sequenced in a study of Ad26.COV2.S vaccination and SARS-CoV-2 variants. The assay was immunoSEQ multiplex PCR, and TCRdb's table has in-frame clones only and misses some. Of some 640,000 clones detected, around 89% appear once; the ten largest clones hold 1.5%. Treatment denoted: roughly 19 received Ad26.COV2.S at low or high dose, single or two shots; about 5 received placebo; per-sample allocation not given. Collection of samples fell on day 63 after the first vaccine or placebo injection. The starting material was peripheral blood, obtained in a trial of Ad26.COV2.S vaccine versus placebo. The receptor set was obtained from a person between 18 and 60 years old who received the Ad26.COV2.S COVID-19 vaccine or a placebo.

Concerning this clone itself: Other DNA sequences in this specimen translate into the identical CDR3. This chain joins TRBV6-5 and TRBJ1-2; no firm D call. Germline lookup yields CDR1 MNHEY and CDR2 SVGAGI. The CDR3 has 12 amino acids. V lost 2 bases to trimming and J lost 7 bases, with 8 bases between them. CDR3 residues: CASSYTGGGYTF. CDR3 DNA: TGTGCCAGCAGTTACACGGGTGGTGGCTACACCTTC.

This rearrangement joins TRBV14 to TRBJ2-2; the D is unclear. This CDR3 is built from 14 residues. Trimming cost V 1 base and J 6 bases, with 9 bases left between them. Germline V gene data show CDR1 as SGHDN and CDR2 as FVKESK. CDR3 in amino acids: CASSQVERSGELFF. CDR3 DNA: TGTGCCAGCAGCCAAGTGGAAAGATCCGGGGAGCTGTTTTTT. Complete variable domain (other parts from reference TRBV14 and TRBJ2-2): EAGVTQFPSHSVIEKGQTVTLRCDPISGHDNLYWYRRVMGKEIKFLLHFVKESKQDESGMPNNRFLAERTGGTYSTLKVQPAELEDSGVYFCASSQVERSGELFFGEGSRLTVL.

The chain is built from TRBV18 and TRBJ1-1; D uncertain. Deletions cut 0 bases from V and 5 bases from J, with 10 bases between. CDR1 KGHSH and CDR2 LQKENI come from the germline V gene. This CDR3 contains 14 residues. CDR3 loop: CASSPPWEGTEAFF. The CDR3 DNA follows: TGTGCCAGCTCACCACCTTGGGAGGGAACTGAAGCTTTCTTT.

The genes are TRBV19 and TRBJ2-2, with a possible D match to TRBD2 (5 bases). The length of the CDR3 is 14 residues. Trimming removed 5 bases at V and 5 bases at J, with 12 bases between. Per germline, CDR1 LNHDA and CDR2 SQIVND (reference sequence). As DNA, the CDR3 is TGTGCCAGTAGTGCTAGCCTAGGAACCGGGGAGCTGTTTTTT. Protein: CASSASLGTGELFF.

The CDR3 DNA follows: TGTGCCAGCTCACCAATGGCGGACAGGGAAGAAGCTTTCTTT. Encoded protein: CASSPMADREEAFF. The chain recombines TRBV18 with TRBJ1-1, with 8 bases that match TRBD1. V gave up 2 bases and J gave up 8 bases; unmatched junction bases: 7. The CDR3 is made up of 14 amino acids. Per the germline V gene, CDR1 is KGHSH and CDR2 is LQKENI.

The chain has TRBV10-2 and TRBJ2-3; perhaps TRBD1 as D (5 bases). The CDR3 has 14 residues. V lost 6 bases to trimming and J lost 3 bases, with 13 bases between them. Germline assignment: CDR1 WSHSY and CDR2 SAAADI. CDR3 bases: TGCGCCAGCAGGGGGCTTAGAAGGACAGATACGCAGTATTTT. Protein: CASRGLRRTDTQYF.

The chain recombines TRBV18 with TRBJ1-6; no clear D. The CDR3 has 15 residues. V dropped 6 bases and J dropped 3 bases, with 12 bases sitting between them. CDR1 and CDR2 from the germline V gene are KGHSH and LQKENI. DNA of the CDR3: TGTGCCAGCTCGGCGGGCCTTATCTATAATTCACCCCTCCACTTT. Its translation is CASSAGLIYNSPLHF.

J is TRBJ2-1 and V is TRBV7-8; tentatively, D is TRBD1 or TRBD2 (5 bases each). Germline loops: CDR1 SGHVS, CDR2 FQNEAQ. V was cut by 0 bases and J by 0 bases, with 9 bases left in between. The CDR3 is 16 residues long. The CDR3 here is CASSLAGTASYNEQFF. The CDR3 coding sequence is TGTGCCAGCAGCTTAGCCGGGACCGCCTCCTACAATGAGCAGTTCTTC.

The chain couples TRBV11-3 to TRBJ2-3; tentatively, D is TRBD2 (6 bases). From germline, CDR1 is SGHNT and CDR2 YENEEA. This CDR3 is 13 amino acids long. V lost 1 base to trimming and J lost 6 bases, with 8 bases between them. The CDR3 bases are TGTGCCAGCAGCTTAGTCCGGGGGGATACGCAGTATTTT. This codes for CASSLVRGDTQYF.

Regarding this clone: This CDR3 is also generated by other DNA sequences in the sample. The chain links TRBV18 to TRBJ2-7, with TRBD2 as a possible D gene (6 bases). Germline V gene sequence: CDR1 KGHSH, CDR2 LQKENI. V lost 0 bases, J lost 3 bases, and 6 bases lay in between. The CDR3 is 13 residues long. The DNA for the CDR3 is TGTGCCAGCTCACCACCGGGAGGCTACGAGCAGTACTTC. Its translation: CASSPPGGYEQYF.

The chain recombines TRBV4-1 with TRBJ1-2, with D perhaps TRBD1 (5 bases). Germline-derived CDR1 and CDR2 are MGHRA and YSYEKL. This CDR3 is built from 14 residues. V shed 4 bases and J shed 12 bases, with 21 bases lying between them. The CDR3 protein is CASSPTGTALRDTF. In DNA form, the CDR3 reads TGCGCCAGCAGCCCGACCGGGACCGCCTTGAGGGACACCTTC.

The chain links TRBV4-2 to TRBJ2-7; 7 bases align to TRBD2. Germline values: CDR1 LGHNA, CDR2 YNFKEQ. The CDR3 runs to 15 residues. The V segment lost 0 bases and the J segment 4 bases; nucleotides outside the gene matches: 6. Here the CDR3 reads CASSQEGLAVYEQYF. The CDR3 DNA follows: TGTGCCAGCAGCCAAGAGGGGCTAGCGGTATACGAGCAGTACTTC.

The chain couples TRBV27 to TRBJ2-1, with 13 bases matching TRBD2. Germline-derived CDR1 and CDR2 are MNHEY and SMNVEV (reference sequence). There are 17 residues in the CDR3. Trimming at V came to 7 bases and at J to 2 bases, leaving 8 bases not matched to a gene. The CDR3 loop is CASTTSGRVLTYNEQFF. The CDR3 DNA is TGTGCCAGCACTACTAGCGGGAGGGTACTAACCTACAATGAGCAGTTCTTC.

The chain recombines TRBV27 with TRBJ1-5, with D perhaps TRBD1 (5 bases). In germline, CDR1 is MNHEY, CDR2 SMNVEV (reference sequence). V gave up 3 bases and J gave up 0 bases, with 9 bases separating them. This CDR3 is 15 amino acids long. This CDR3 reads CASSFGTDSNQPQHF. For the CDR3, the DNA is TGTGCCAGCAGTTTCGGGACGGATAGCAATCAGCCCCAGCATTTT.

The gene calls are TRBV20-1 and TRBJ2-1; TRBD2 agrees at 11 bases. Per germline, CDR1 DFQATT and CDR2 SNEGSKA (reference sequence). The CDR3 covers 14 residues. J lost 7 bases, V lost 3 bases, and 5 bases had no gene match. This chain's CDR3 is CSASQASGRNEQFF. The CDR3 DNA follows: TGCAGTGCTAGTCAGGCTAGCGGGAGGAATGAGCAGTTCTTC.

The chain recombines TRBV14 with TRBJ2-3, with 14 bases identical to TRBD2. With V trimmed by 4 bases and J by 1 base, 1 base remained unmatched. This CDR3 has 16 residues. Germline V gives CDR1 SGHDN, CDR2 FVKESK. The CDR3 DNA is TGTGCCAGCAGCCTGGGACTAGCGGGAGGCACAGATACGCAGTATTTT. The encoded protein is CASSLGLAGGTDTQYF.

The chain couples TRBV5-5 to TRBJ2-3; no firm D call. From germline, CDR1 is SGHKS and CDR2 YYEKEE (reference sequence). V dropped 4 bases and J dropped 4 bases, with 10 bases sitting between them. The CDR3 has 13 amino acids. CDR3 sequence reads: CASSPTWADTQYF. The CDR3 coding sequence is TGTGCCAGCAGCCCCACATGGGCAGATACGCAGTATTTT.

The V gene is TRBV3-1 (or the pseudogene TRBV3-2), the J gene TRBJ2-2, with D uncertain. Germline-derived CDR1 and CDR2 are LGHDT and YNNKEL (reference sequence). V shed 6 bases and J shed 1 base, with 6 bases lying between them. The CDR3 runs 13 residues. In nucleotides, the CDR3 is TGTGCCAGCAGGCTCAGGAACACCGGGGAGCTGTTTTTT. This codes for CASRLRNTGELFF.

This clone has a handful of counts. The chain uses TRBV4-2 and TRBJ2-7, with D maybe TRBD2 (6 bases). CDR3 length equals 15 residues. V was trimmed by 1 base and J by 2 bases, leaving 12 bases between them. Germline loops: CDR1 LGHNA, CDR2 YNFKEQ. CDR3 coding DNA: TGTGCCAGCAGCCAAGTGGAGGGTAGAACCTACGAGCAGTACTTC. It translates to CASSQVEGRTYEQYF.

V is TRBV6-2 or TRBV6-3 and J is TRBJ1-2, with a possible D match to TRBD1 (6 bases). V lost 2 bases and J lost 4, with 20 bases in between. The CDR3 runs to 17 residues. Germline V CDR1 and CDR2: MNHEY, SVGEGT. The DNA of the CDR3 is TGTGCCAGCAGTTACCCACTTGGGGACACCAGTTTCTATGGCTACACCTTC. Its protein product is CASSYPLGDTSFYGYTF.

This clone showed up just a few times. The genes are TRBV14 and TRBJ1-2, with D perhaps matching TRBD1 (6 bases). The CDR3 runs 14 residues. V was trimmed by 5 bases and J by 0 bases, leaving 10 bases between them. Germline V gene sequence: CDR1 SGHDN, CDR2 FVKESK. The CDR3 nucleotides are TGTGCCAGCAGCTCGGACAGCACTAACTATGGCTACACCTTC. The encoded protein is CASSSDSTNYGYTF.

Details on this clone: This clone may be a read error of a much larger clone one base away. The J gene is TRBJ1-5, the V gene TRBV27; TRBD1 matches 8 bases. Germline values: CDR1 MNHEY, CDR2 SMNVEV (reference sequence). Trimming removed 6 bases from V and 4 bases from J; junction bases left unmatched: 5. This CDR3 region has 14 residues. Here the CDR3 DNA reads TGTGCCAGCAGCCGCAGACAGGGGAATCAGCCCCAGCATTTT. Protein product: CASSRRQGNQPQHF.

The CDR3 region is CASSSVGLPSGGNSYNEQFF. The CDR3 nucleotides read TGTGCCAGCAGCTCCGTGGGGCTTCCTAGCGGGGGGAACTCCTACAATGAGCAGTTCTTC. V is TRBV7-3 and J is TRBJ2-1; TRBD2 matches at 11 bases. This CDR3 spans 20 amino acids. Germline lookup yields CDR1 SGHTA and CDR2 FQGTGA. The J segment lost 0 bases and the V segment lost 4 bases, leaving 14 bases of the junction unmatched.

This rearrangement joins TRBV7-9 to TRBJ2-4, with no clear D. In germline, CDR1 is SEHNR, CDR2 FQNEAQ (reference sequence). The CDR3 has 11 residues. Deletions cut 4 bases from V and 8 bases from J, with 6 bases between. This CDR3 reads CASSSLDIQYF. In nucleotides, the CDR3 is TGTGCCAGCAGCTCACTCGACATTCAGTACTTC.